This is a list of T cell receptor beta chains from one sample in a study of human T cells and chemical hapten exposure. TCRdb re-analysed the RACE reads in MiXCR, keeping a single row per CDR3 protein. The data contain approximately 73,000 distinct CDR3 sequences, under 13% of them singletons. The sequencing used whole blood, collected in connection with sensitization to the hapten diphenylcyclopropenone (DPC). These receptors originate from a woman between 50 and 59 years old with alopecia areata. Some clones in this sample may be carry-over from other donors' samples. CDR3s include the opening cysteine and the closing phenylalanine or tryptophan. Fields, in order: J gene, clone size, D gene, V gene, CDR3 DNA, CDR3 protein. The D gene is left open where the match is weak. Clone size is stated in some rows and not others, as once, few, many or a class when expanded.

TRBJ2-6 few - TRBV4-3 TGCGCCAGCAGCCAAGAACCGGGATCTGGGGCCAACGTCCTGACTTTC CASSQEPGSGANVLTF
TRBJ2-3 few - TRBV28 TGTGCCAGCAGAGGCGGGAGCACAGATACGCAGTATTTT CASRGGSTDTQYF
TRBJ2-3 - - TRBV2 TGTGCCAGCAGACCGGACTACCTTACCACAGATACGCAGTATTTT CASRPDYLTTDTQYF
TRBJ2-7 few - TRBV5-1 TGCGCCAGCAGCCGGGCAGGGCCCAGATCCAACGAGCAGTACTTC CASSRAGPRSNEQYF
TRBJ2-3 - TRBD1 TRBV13 TGTGCCAGCAGCTTTCGGGACAGGGACACAGATACGCAGTATTTT CASSFRDRDTDTQYF
TRBJ2-1 few - TRBV3-1 TGTGCCAGCAGCCGAGATGGGTTTGAGCAGTTCTTC CASSRDGFEQFF
TRBJ1-1 few - TRBV7-9 TGTGCCAGCAGCTACGCTACAGGGAACACTGAAGCTTTCTTT CASSYATGNTEAFF
TRBJ1-6 - - TRBV7-9 TGTGCCAGCAGCTTAGCCCTGCGCCCTAGCCATTCACCCCTCCACTTT CASSLALRPSHSPLHF
TRBJ2-7 few TRBD2 TRBV6-2/TRBV6-3 TGTGCCAGCAGTAATACTAGCGGGGGCGAGCAGTACTTC CASSNTSGGEQYF
TRBJ2-7 many - TRBV2 TGTGCCAGCAGTTCTACAGCCTCCTACGAGCAGTACTTC CASSSTASYEQYF
TRBJ1-4 many - TRBV7-8 TGTGCCAGCAGCTTAGTGGTTTCAGGGGTGGATGAAAAACTGTTTTTT CASSLVVSGVDEKLFF
TRBJ1-4 few - TRBV20-1 TGCAGTGCCACACCCCAGGGGATGGCAACTAATGAAAAACTGTTTTTT CSATPQGMATNEKLFF
TRBJ2-7 - - TRBV10-3 TGTGCCATCAGTGTTACCTACAGGATGAACGAGCAGTACTTC CAISVTYRMNEQYF
TRBJ2-1 many TRBD2 TRBV7-2 TGTGCCAGCAGCTTAGCGGGGGCTAGCGGGTTAGGATACAATGAGCAGTTCTTC CASSLAGASGLGYNEQFF
TRBJ2-7 - TRBD1 TRBV20-1 TGCAGTGCTGGGTGGGACAGTTGGGAGCAGTACTTC CSAGWDSWEQYF
TRBJ1-5 few TRBD1 TRBV6-5 TGTGCCAGCAGACAGGGGGCCGCTAAGCCCCAGCATTTT CASRQGAAKPQHF
TRBJ2-3 many - TRBV7-2 TGTGCCAGCAGCCACACCCCAGATACGCAGTATTTT CASSHTPDTQYF
TRBJ1-1 many - TRBV6-6 TGTGCCTCGTGGTTGGGGAACACTGAAGCTTTCTTT CASWLGNTEAFF
TRBJ1-6 many - TRBV10-3 TGTGCCATCAGCAGGGTCCTGGGGGATTCACCCCTCCACTTT CAISRVLGDSPLHF
TRBJ2-7 - - TRBV5-1 TGCGCCAGCAGCATTCCCCGGGACTCGTACGAGCAGTACTTC CASSIPRDSYEQYF
TRBJ1-1 many - TRBV18 TGTGCCAGCTCACCACGGCCATCTACCATGAACACTGAAGCTTTCTTT CASSPRPSTMNTEAFF
TRBJ1-5 many - TRBV18 TGTGCCAGCTCACCACAGGGCTGGGGCAATCAGCCCCAGCATTTT CASSPQGWGNQPQHF
TRBJ2-5 many - TRBV7-7 TGTGCTAGCAGCTTAGCGCCGGGGGCCGGCCAAGAGACCCAGTACTTC CASSLAPGAGQETQYF
TRBJ2-7 - TRBD2 TRBV6-5 TGTGCCAGCTTTAGCGGGAGGCCAAAAGGGGAGCAGTACTTC CASFSGRPKGEQYF
TRBJ2-7 - TRBD1 TRBV29-1 TGCAGCGCTGACGAGGGGACAGGGGGCGGGCAGTACTTC CSADEGTGGGQYF
TRBJ2-2 - TRBD2 TRBV18 TGTGCCAGCTCGCCCGCGATAAGCGGGAGGAACACCGGGGAGCTGTTTTTT CASSPAISGRNTGELFF
TRBJ1-5 - - TRBV6-2/TRBV6-3 TGTGCCAGCAGTGCGATAGTCGGTGGACAGCCCCAGCATTTT CASSAIVGGQPQHF
TRBJ1-5 - TRBD1 TRBV29-1 TGCAGCGTTACTGGGACAGGCGGGACGAATCAGCCCCAGCATTTT CSVTGTGGTNQPQHF
TRBJ1-2 - - TRBV7-9 TGTGCCAGCAGCCTAGGAACAGGGAGCAGTGCCTATGGCTACACCTTC CASSLGTGSSAYGYTF
TRBJ1-6 few - TRBV18 TGTGCCAGCTCACGGTACCCGAGCTCCTATAATTCACCCCTCCACTTT CASSRYPSSYNSPLHF
TRBJ2-6 - - TRBV7-2 TGTGCCAGCAGTACCCCTGGGGCCAACGTCCTGACTTTC CASSTPGANVLTF
TRBJ2-7 many TRBD2 TRBV20-1 TGCAGTGCTCCGCGGGGAGCGGGAGACGAGCAGTACTTC CSAPRGAGDEQYF
TRBJ2-6 - - TRBV28 TGTGCCAGCCTCACTAGCTCTGGGGCCAACGTCCTGACTTTC CASLTSSGANVLTF
TRBJ2-7 - TRBD1 TRBV9 TGTGCCAGCAGCGTCCGGACAGGGCCCTACGAGCAGTACTTC CASSVRTGPYEQYF
TRBJ2-4 - TRBD2 TRBV6-5 TGTGCCAGCAGTCAAGCGGGAGCCCAAAACATTCAGTACTTC CASSQAGAQNIQYF
TRBJ2-1 - - TRBV10-2 TGCGCCAGCAGTGTCCTAGCGCGGGGAAGCTCCTACAATGAGCAGTTCTTC CASSVLARGSSYNEQFF
TRBJ2-5 - TRBD1 TRBV5-1 TGCGCCAGCAGCCTCACAGGGGCCGCTGAGACCCAGTACTTC CASSLTGAAETQYF
TRBJ2-7 many - TRBV3-1 TGTGCCAGCAGCCACAGGGAGCGGAACCACGAGCAGTACTTC CASSHRERNHEQYF
TRBJ1-2 many TRBD1 TRBV20-1 TGCAGTGCTCGTCCCGGGACAGGGGGCCGGGACTATGGCTACACCTTC CSARPGTGGRDYGYTF
TRBJ1-5 few - TRBV12-5 TGTGCTAGTGGTTTGGTATCGAAAGGGTATAGCAATCAGCCCCAGCATTTT CASGLVSKGYSNQPQHF
TRBJ2-2 few TRBD1 TRBV5-4 TGTGCCAGCAGCTTTGGTGAGGGGGCGAATACCGGGGAGCTGTTTTTT CASSFGEGANTGELFF
TRBJ1-5 few - TRBV20-1 TGCAGTGCCTTGTTTGATGGGAATCAGCCCCAGCATTTT CSALFDGNQPQHF
TRBJ1-1 - - TRBV5-4 TGTGCCAGCAGCCGGGACGGAAACACTGAAGCTTTCTTT CASSRDGNTEAFF
TRBJ2-6 many - TRBV29-1 TGCAGCGTAACCGGGACAAGTGGGGCCAACGTCCTGACTTTC CSVTGTSGANVLTF
TRBJ1-1 - TRBD1 TRBV9 TGTGCCAGCAGCCCGGACAGGGGATGGACTGAAGCTTTCTTT CASSPDRGWTEAFF
TRBJ2-1 - TRBD1 TRBV29-1 TGCAGCGTTTACTGGGGACAGGGGCTAGCGAGCTCCTACAATGAGCAGTTCTTC CSVYWGQGLASSYNEQFF
TRBJ2-1 many - TRBV19 TGTGCCAGTCGGGAGATTCCCTACAATGAGCAGTTCTTC CASREIPYNEQFF
TRBJ1-4 - - TRBV19 TGTGCCACCGGACGCCAAGCTAATGAAAAACTGTTTTTT CATGRQANEKLFF
TRBJ2-2 - TRBD2 TRBV11-2 TGTGCCAGCACCAGCGGGAGGTCTAACACCGGGGAGCTGTTTTTT CASTSGRSNTGELFF
TRBJ2-3 few TRBD2 TRBV14 TGTGCCAGCAGCCATGCAGGGACTAGCCTGAAAGATACGCAGTATTTT CASSHAGTSLKDTQYF
TRBJ2-1 - - TRBV9 TGTGCCAGCAGCCGAGGGGGCGCGGGACGGGAGAACAATGAGCAGTTCTTC CASSRGGAGRENNEQFF
TRBJ2-7 - TRBD1 TRBV7-3 TGTGCCAGCAGCCGCGAGGGGACAGCCACGAGCGAGCAGTACTTC CASSREGTATSEQYF
TRBJ2-1 - TRBD2 TRBV3-1 TGTGCCAGCAGCTTTAGGGGAGGGAGCGGATCCGACGAGCAGTTCTTC CASSFRGGSGSDEQFF
TRBJ1-1 many - TRBV28 TGTGCCAGCAGTTTAACGGTGGCTGAAGCTTTCTTT CASSLTVAEAFF
TRBJ1-1 many - TRBV2 TGTGCCAGCAGCCAAGCCCGATGGCCGAACACTGAAGCTTTCTTT CASSQARWPNTEAFF
TRBJ1-1 few - TRBV27 TGTGCCAGCAGTTTAGATTGGGGTCTGAACACTGAAGCTTTCTTT CASSLDWGLNTEAFF